The rows below give T cell receptor beta chains drawn from one sample of a study of blood T cell repertoires in COVID-19. Sequenced by immunoSEQ multiplex PCR; TCRdb stores in-frame clones only, minus some. Of about 84,000 clones detected, over 80% appear once; the ten largest clones hold about 29%. The sequenced sample consisted of peripheral blood. Receptor source: a woman aged 80 or over with acute or convalescent COVID-19. CDR3s include the opening cysteine and the closing phenylalanine or tryptophan. Each record gives: D gene, J gene, clone size, CDR3 length, V gene, CDR3 DNA, CDR3 protein. The D gene is left open where the match is weak. A clone size is listed for some rows: how often the clone was seen (once, few, many), or a class if it is expanded.

NA | TRBJ2-2 | NA | 16 | TRBV18 | TGTGCCAGCTCACCACCAGGCTCGGGTGCTATGGGGGAGCTGTTTTTT | CASSPPGSGAMGELFF
NA | TRBJ2-3 | NA | 10 | TRBV20-1 | TGCAGTGCTAGGTTCCTTACGCAGTATTTT | CSARFLTQYF
TRBD1 | TRBJ1-1 | few | 13 | TRBV28 | TGTGCCAGCAGGAGGACAGGGGACCTCCAAGCTTTCTTT | CASRRTGDLQAFF
TRBD1 | TRBJ2-2 | NA | 15 | TRBV7-6 | TGTGCCAGCAGCGTAGGAACAGGGGATCCCGGGGAGCTGTTTTTT | CASSVGTGDPGELFF
TRBD1 | TRBJ2-2 | NA | 17 | TRBV19 | TGTGCCAGTAGTATAGATCCGGGACAGGGGAACACCGGGGAGCTGTTTTTT | CASSIDPGQGNTGELFF
NA | TRBJ2-5 | NA | 15 | TRBV5-1 | TGCGCCAGCAGCTTGGAGGGCAGGGGGGAAGAGACCCAGTACTTC | CASSLEGRGEETQYF
TRBD2 | TRBJ2-1 | large | 16 | TRBV7-9 | TGTGCCAGCAGCCCACCGGGGGGAGGGCTTAACAATGAGCAGTTCTTC | CASSPPGGGLNNEQFF
TRBD1 | TRBJ2-7 | NA | 14 | TRBV3-1/TRBV3-2 | TGTGCCAGCAGCCAAAGGGGGCCCACCGGGGAGCAGTACTTC | CASSQRGPTGEQYF
TRBD1 | TRBJ1-1 | NA | 15 | TRBV10-3 | TGTGCCATCAGTGTGGAGGGGGCGGCGAACACTGAAGCTTTCTTT | CAISVEGAANTEAFF
TRBD1 | TRBJ1-3 | NA | 15 | TRBV2 | TGTGCCAGCAGTGAACCCCAGGGGGCTGGAAACACCATATATTTT | CASSEPQGAGNTIYF
NA | TRBJ2-5 | NA | 13 | TRBV30 | TGTGCCTGGAGTGATGTGGGGCGAGAGACCCAGTACTTC | CAWSDVGRETQYF
TRBD1 | TRBJ1-1 | once | 15 | TRBV5-1 | TGCGCCAGCAGCCCTTCCCAGGGGGCAGGGACTGAAGCTTTCTTT | CASSPSQGAGTEAFF
TRBD1 | TRBJ1-5 | few | 15 | TRBV7-3 | TGTGCCAGCAGCTTAACCGGACAGGGAAATCAGCCCCAGCATTTT | CASSLTGQGNQPQHF
NA | TRBJ2-3 | NA | 18 | TRBV14 | TGTGCCAGCAGTCCAACGTACGGGAGCCTTGATAGCACAGATACGCAGTATTTT | CASSPTYGSLDSTDTQYF
NA | TRBJ2-7 | NA | 14 | TRBV19 | TGTGCCAGTAGTATCCAGGGAGGGGGCTACGAGCAGTACTTC | CASSIQGGGYEQYF
TRBD2 | TRBJ2-1 | NA | 15 | TRBV28 | TGTGCCAGCAGTGCCGGGACTGCCCTAGCGGGACACCAGTTCTTC | CASSAGTALAGHQFF
NA | TRBJ1-4 | NA | 16 | TRBV5-6 | TGTGCCAGCAGATACGGACAGCTTGCAACTAATGAAAAACTGTTTTTT | CASRYGQLATNEKLFF
NA | TRBJ1-5 | NA | 18 | TRBV7-2 | TGTGCCAGCAGCTTAAGGAGGGGAGCTAGCGATAGCAATCAGCCCCAGCATTTT | CASSLRRGASDSNQPQHF
TRBD1 | TRBJ1-5 | NA | 14 | TRBV5-5 | TGTGCCAGCAGCCTTTACAGGGGAGGACAGCCCCAGCATTTT | CASSLYRGGQPQHF
TRBD1 | TRBJ1-2 | NA | 15 | TRBV5-4 | TGTGCCAGCAGCTTTACAGGGACAGCTAACTATGGCTACACCTTC | CASSFTGTANYGYTF
NA | TRBJ1-2 | NA | 15 | TRBV18 | TGTGCCAGCTCACCCCAGGACATAGCTAACTATGGCTACACCTTC | CASSPQDIANYGYTF
TRBD2 | TRBJ2-3 | many | 15 | TRBV7-2 | TGTGCCAGCAGCTCGACCGGGACTAGCGGGGATACGCAGTATTTT | CASSSTGTSGDTQYF
TRBD1 | TRBJ1-5 | NA | 13 | TRBV6-5 | TGTGCCAGCATACAGGGGGCTTGGCAGCCCCAGCATTTT | CASIQGAWQPQHF
TRBD1 | TRBJ1-4 | NA | 13 | TRBV2 | TGTGCCAGCAGTGGGGACAGGGGTGAAAAACTGTTTTTT | CASSGDRGEKLFF
TRBD2 | TRBJ2-2 | NA | 16 | TRBV5-4 | TGTGCCAGCAGCCTAGGACTAGCGGGAGCCCCCGGGGAGCTGTTTTTT | CASSLGLAGAPGELFF
NA | TRBJ2-7 | NA | 12 | TRBV2 | TGTGCCAGCAGTGAGAACAGCTACGAGCAGTACTTC | CASSENSYEQYF
TRBD2 | TRBJ2-3 | once | 16 | TRBV6-6 | TGTGCCAGCAGTTCTACAGCGGGAGGGCCGGTAGATACGCAGTATTTT | CASSSTAGGPVDTQYF
NA | TRBJ2-3 | NA | 14 | TRBV6-5 | TGTGCCAGCAGTACATCGACTACCACAGATACGCAGTATTTT | CASSTSTTTDTQYF
TRBD1 | TRBJ1-6 | NA | 15 | TRBV27 | TGTGCCAGCAGTTCTCCCGGGACAGGGGATTCACCCCTCCACTTT | CASSSPGTGDSPLHF
NA | TRBJ1-2 | NA | 13 | TRBV2 | TGTGCCAGCAGTGAAGGACAGAACTATGGCTACACCTTC | CASSEGQNYGYTF
TRBD2 | TRBJ2-2 | NA | 12 | TRBV30 | TGTGCCTGGAGGTCGAGCGGGAGTGGGCTGTTTTTT | CAWRSSGSGLFF
NA | TRBJ1-6 | NA | 14 | TRBV6-5 | TGTGCCAGCAGTTACTGGGGGCCCCGTTCACCCCTCCACTTT | CASSYWGPRSPLHF
TRBD2 | TRBJ2-7 | NA | 15 | TRBV9 | TGTGCCAGCAGCCCAGCGGGAGGGACTTACTACGAGCAGTACTTC | CASSPAGGTYYEQYF
NA | TRBJ1-6 | NA | 16 | TRBV18 | TGTGCCAGCTCACCAAGGGAGAGCTCCTATAATTCACCCCTCCACTTT | CASSPRESSYNSPLHF
TRBD1 | TRBJ2-1 | once | 14 | TRBV19 | TGTGCCAGTAGTATAGGGCAGGGGGCTAATGAGCAGTTCTTC | CASSIGQGANEQFF
NA | TRBJ1-2 | NA | 14 | TRBV11-3 | TGTGCCAGCAGCCCTAGGAGAACGACTAACGGCTACACCTTC | CASSPRRTTNGYTF
TRBD2 | TRBJ2-1 | NA | 16 | TRBV19 | TGTGCCAGTATTAAGTCTGTCGGGAGGAACGGTGGAGAGCAGTTCTTC | CASIKSVGRNGGEQFF
TRBD1 | TRBJ2-5 | NA | 14 | TRBV29-1 | TGCAGCGTTGAAGAGGGACAGGGGCTTGGGACCCAGTACTTC | CSVEEGQGLGTQYF
NA | TRBJ1-5 | few | 16 | TRBV19 | TGTGCCAGTAGTAGGGGGGGAGGGCGAGGCAATCAGCCCCAGCATTTT | CASSRGGGRGNQPQHF
TRBD1 | TRBJ1-1 | NA | 17 | TRBV4-1 | TGCGCCAGCAGCCAAGATAAGGCCAGGGGGCTTGACACTGAAGCTTTCTTT | CASSQDKARGLDTEAFF
NA | TRBJ2-2 | few | 15 | TRBV7-3 | TGTGCCAGCAGCTTAACTCCCCCCCCGGCCGGGGAGCTGTTTTTT | CASSLTPPPAGELFF
NA | TRBJ2-7 | once | 15 | TRBV18 | TGTGCCAGCTCACCACCGGGGGGACCCGCCTACGAGCAGTACTTC | CASSPPGGPAYEQYF
NA | TRBJ2-3 | few | 14 | TRBV19 | TGTGCCAGTAGTATCGGAGCGAGCACAGATACGCAGTATTTT | CASSIGASTDTQYF
NA | TRBJ2-1 | once | 13 | TRBV15 | TGTGCCACCAGGGTACAGGGAGCAAATGAGCAGTTCTTC | CATRVQGANEQFF
NA | TRBJ1-3 | NA | 15 | TRBV19 | TGTGCCAGTAGTATTAACACAGGGACTGGAAACACCATATATTTT | CASSINTGTGNTIYF
NA | TRBJ1-1 | many | 10 | TRBV2 | TGTGCCAGCCTGATCTCTGAGTCTTTCTTT | CASLISESFF
NA | TRBJ1-4 | few | 11 | TRBV20-1 | TGCAGTGCTGGGGGGGAGCAAAAACTGTTTTTT | CSAGGEQKLFF
NA | TRBJ2-1 | NA | 16 | TRBV7-3 | TGTGCCAGCAGCCCTAGCTATGGGTCCTCCTACAATGAGCAGTTCTTC | CASSPSYGSSYNEQFF
NA | TRBJ2-7 | few | 14 | TRBV4-2 | TGTGCCAGCAGCCAAAGCGGGCTCAATTACGAGCAGTACTTC | CASSQSGLNYEQYF
NA | TRBJ2-1 | NA | 12 | TRBV11-3 | TGTGCCAGCAGCCCGAACCGAGGTGAGCAGTTCTTC | CASSPNRGEQFF
TRBD2 | TRBJ2-1 | NA | 16 | TRBV4-2 | TGTGCCAGCAGCCAAGAATCTGGAACTAGCGCCAATGAGCAGTTCTTC | CASSQESGTSANEQFF